This TCR beta chain comes out of a study of identical twins. Study findings and constraints: Conclusions rested on cross-sectional statistics rather than following the same donors.

Many counts were recorded for this clonotype. What it binds is unknown. With no exceptions, donors were healthy Caucasians. TCRdb itself ran the 5' RACE reads through MiXCR, one entry per CDR3 protein. The sample lists roughly 770,000 distinct CDR3 sequences, about 20% occurring once. CDR1 and CDR2 from the germline V gene are SGHRS and YFSETQ. J gave up 2 bases and V 3 bases, and 10 bases lay outside the gene matches. The CDR3 totals 17 residues. This sample was also put to use in a study of T cells expressing NK-cell markers. From that report: It was from sorted CD3+CD56+NKG2C+, CD3+CD56+NKG2C- and CD3+CD56-NKG2C+ T cells that TCR beta repertoires came. Several donors' CD3+CD56-NKG2C+ cells were dominated by the same clonotypes.

The chain has TRBV5-1 and TRBJ2-1; 8 bases are shared with TRBD2. Sequenced: PBMCs. This TCR derives from a woman younger than 35 in good health. CDR3 sequence: CASSYRLAPSPYNEQFF. The CDR3 nucleotides read TGCGCCAGCAGCTACAGACTAGCGCCAAGCCCCTACAATGAGCAGTTCTTC.